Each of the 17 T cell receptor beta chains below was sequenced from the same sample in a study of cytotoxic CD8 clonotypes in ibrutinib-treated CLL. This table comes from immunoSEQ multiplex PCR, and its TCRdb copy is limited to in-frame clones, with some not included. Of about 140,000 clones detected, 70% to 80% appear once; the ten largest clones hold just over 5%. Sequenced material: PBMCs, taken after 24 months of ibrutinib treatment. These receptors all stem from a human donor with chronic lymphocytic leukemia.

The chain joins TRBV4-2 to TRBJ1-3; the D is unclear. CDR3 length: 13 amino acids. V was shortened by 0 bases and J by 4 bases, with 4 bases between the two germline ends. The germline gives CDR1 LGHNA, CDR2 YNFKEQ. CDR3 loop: CASSQDLGNTIYF. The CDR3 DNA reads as TGTGCCAGCAGCCAAGATCTCGGAAACACCATATATTTT.

CDR3 DNA: TGTGCCAGCCATTCTGACATGAACACTGAAGCTTTCTTT. It specifies CASHSDMNTEAFF. The chain uses TRBV2 and TRBJ1-1; D unclear. This CDR3 spans 13 amino acids. The V and J ends lost 8 bases and 0 bases respectively, with 10 bases between them. CDR1 is SNHLY and CDR2 is FYNNEI in the germline V gene. Drawing the rest from reference TRBV2 and TRBJ1-1, the complete variable domain is EPEVTQTPSHQVTQMGQEVILRCVPISNHLYFYWYRQILGQKVEFLVSFYNNEISEKSEIFDDQFSVERPDGSNFTLKIRSTKLEDSAMYFCASHSDMNTEAFFGQGTRLTVV.

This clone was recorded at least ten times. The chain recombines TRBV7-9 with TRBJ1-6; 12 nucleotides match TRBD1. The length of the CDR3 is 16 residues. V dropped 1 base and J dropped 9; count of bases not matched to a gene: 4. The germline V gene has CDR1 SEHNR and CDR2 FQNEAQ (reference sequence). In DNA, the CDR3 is TGTGCCAGCAGCTTAGTGGCGGGACAGGGGGCTTCACCCCTCCACTTT. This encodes CASSLVAGQGASPLHF.

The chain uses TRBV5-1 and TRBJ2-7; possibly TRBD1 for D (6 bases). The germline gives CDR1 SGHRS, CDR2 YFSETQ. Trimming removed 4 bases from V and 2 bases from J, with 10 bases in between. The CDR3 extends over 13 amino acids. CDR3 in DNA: TGCGCCAGCAGCCCCGGACAGACCTACGAGCAGTACTTC. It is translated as CASSPGQTYEQYF.

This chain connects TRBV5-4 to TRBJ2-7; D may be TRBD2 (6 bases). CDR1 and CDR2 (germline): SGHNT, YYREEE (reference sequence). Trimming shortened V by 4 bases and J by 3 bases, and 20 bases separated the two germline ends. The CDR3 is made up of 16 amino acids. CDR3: CASSPPGLASRYEQYF. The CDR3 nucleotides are TGTGCCAGCAGCCCCCCGGGGCTAGCGAGCCGCTACGAGCAGTACTTC.

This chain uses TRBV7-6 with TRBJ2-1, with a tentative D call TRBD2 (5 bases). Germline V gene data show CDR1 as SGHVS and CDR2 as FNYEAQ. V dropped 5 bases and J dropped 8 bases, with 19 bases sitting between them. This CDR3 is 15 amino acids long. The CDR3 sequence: CASSRYAGRVDEQFF. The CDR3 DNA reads TGTGCCAGCAGCCGTTACGCGGGCCGAGTGGATGAGCAGTTCTTC.

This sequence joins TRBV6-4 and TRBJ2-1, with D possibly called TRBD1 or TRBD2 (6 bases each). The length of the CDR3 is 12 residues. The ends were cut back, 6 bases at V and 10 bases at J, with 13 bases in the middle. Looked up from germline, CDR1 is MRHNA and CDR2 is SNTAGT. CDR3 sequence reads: CASRGPGGEQFF. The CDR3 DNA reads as TGTGCCAGCAGAGGCCCCGGGGGCGAGCAGTTCTTC.

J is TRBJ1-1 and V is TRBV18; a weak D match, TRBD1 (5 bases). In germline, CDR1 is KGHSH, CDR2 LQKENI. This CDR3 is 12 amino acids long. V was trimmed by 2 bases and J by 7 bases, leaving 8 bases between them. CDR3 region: CASSPYGGEAFF. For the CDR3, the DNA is TGTGCCAGCTCACCATACGGGGGTGAAGCTTTCTTT.

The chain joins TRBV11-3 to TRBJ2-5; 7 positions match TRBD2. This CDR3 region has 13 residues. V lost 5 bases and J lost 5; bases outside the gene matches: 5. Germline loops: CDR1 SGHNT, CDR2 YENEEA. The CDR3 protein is CASSPNGGETQYF. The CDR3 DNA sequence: TGTGCCAGCAGCCCTAACGGGGGGGAGACCCAGTACTTC.

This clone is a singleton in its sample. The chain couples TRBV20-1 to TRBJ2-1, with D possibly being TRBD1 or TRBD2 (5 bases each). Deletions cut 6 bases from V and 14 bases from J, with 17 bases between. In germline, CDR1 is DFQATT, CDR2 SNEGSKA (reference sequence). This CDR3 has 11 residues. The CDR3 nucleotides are TGCAGTGCCGGACCGGGGCGTCCAAAGTTCTTC. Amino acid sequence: CSAGPGRPKFF.

DNA of the CDR3: TGTGCCAGTAGTATCAGCAGGGCGGACTATGGCTACACCTTC. Protein sequence: CASSISRADYGYTF. The rearrangement links TRBV19 to TRBJ1-2; possible D gene TRBD1, 5 bases. The germline V and J ends were trimmed by 3 bases and 3 bases, with 11 bases remaining between them. The CDR3 spans 14 residues. Germline-derived CDR1 and CDR2 are LNHDA and SQIVND (reference sequence).

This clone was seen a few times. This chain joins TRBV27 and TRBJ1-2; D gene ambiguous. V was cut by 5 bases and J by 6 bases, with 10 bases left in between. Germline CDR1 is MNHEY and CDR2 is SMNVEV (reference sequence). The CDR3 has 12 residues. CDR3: CASSKGRDGYTF. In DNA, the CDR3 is TGTGCCAGCAGTAAAGGACGGGATGGCTACACCTTC.

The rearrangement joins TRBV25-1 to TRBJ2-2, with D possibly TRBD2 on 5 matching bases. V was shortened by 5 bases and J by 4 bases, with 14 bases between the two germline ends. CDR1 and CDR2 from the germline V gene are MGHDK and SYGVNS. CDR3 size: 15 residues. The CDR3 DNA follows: TGTGCCAGCAGTCCCCACTCCGGGGTCACCGGGGAGCTGTTTTTT. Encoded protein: CASSPHSGVTGELFF.

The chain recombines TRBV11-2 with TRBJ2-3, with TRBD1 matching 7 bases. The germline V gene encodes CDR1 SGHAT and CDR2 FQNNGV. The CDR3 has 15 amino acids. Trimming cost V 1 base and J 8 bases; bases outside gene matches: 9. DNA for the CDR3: TGTGCCAGCAGCTTAGTACAGGGGCTTCGGGTTACGCAGTATTTT. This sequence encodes CASSLVQGLRVTQYF.

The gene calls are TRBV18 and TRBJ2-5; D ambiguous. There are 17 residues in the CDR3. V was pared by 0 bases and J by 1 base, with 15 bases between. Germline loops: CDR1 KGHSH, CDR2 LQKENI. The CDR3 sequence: CASSPPPSWYPQETQYF. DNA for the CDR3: TGTGCCAGCTCACCACCTCCGTCCTGGTACCCCCAAGAGACCCAGTACTTC.

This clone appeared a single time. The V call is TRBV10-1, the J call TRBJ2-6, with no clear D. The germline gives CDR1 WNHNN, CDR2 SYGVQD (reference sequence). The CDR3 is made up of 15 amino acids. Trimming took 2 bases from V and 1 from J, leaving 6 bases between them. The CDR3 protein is CASSEAGSGANVLTF. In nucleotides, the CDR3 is TGCGCCAGCAGTGAGGCCGGTTCTGGGGCCAACGTCCTGACTTTC.

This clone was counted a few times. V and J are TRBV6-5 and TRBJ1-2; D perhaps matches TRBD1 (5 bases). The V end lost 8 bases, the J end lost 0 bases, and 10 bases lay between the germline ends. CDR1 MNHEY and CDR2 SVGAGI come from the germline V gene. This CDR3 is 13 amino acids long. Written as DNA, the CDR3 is TGTGCCAGCGGGGACCGAGCTAACTATGGCTACACCTTC. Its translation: CASGDRANYGYTF.